These 4 T cell receptor beta chains share one sample of origin, sequenced in a study of cytomegalovirus exposure and HLA in healthy donors. Primers for the PCR totalled 60 Vbeta and 13 Jbeta. Repertoires were generated with immunoSEQ multiplex PCR, while TCRdb's copy carries only in-frame clones and drops some. The sample carries 75,000 to 95,000 clones, around four fifths recorded once. Specimen: PBMCs. The receptors here all came from a male donor in good health and CMV-seropositive.

This chain uses TRBV28 with TRBJ2-5; the D gene is possibly TRBD1 (5 bases). The closer fit of TRBJ2-7 to the DNA end suggests the J call may be wrong. Per germline, CDR1 MDHEN and CDR2 SYDVKM. The CDR3 totals 12 residues. For the CDR3, the DNA is TGTGCCAGCAGTTTAAAGGGGTACGAGCAGTACTTC. Translated: CASSLKGYEQYF.

The rearrangement uses TRBV28 and TRBJ1-5; 8 nucleotides match TRBD1. This CDR3 is 16 amino acids long. Trimming removed 5 bases from V and 2 bases from J; junction bases left unmatched: 8. The germline V gene encodes CDR1 MDHEN and CDR2 SYDVKM. The chain's CDR3 is CASSPARGLGNQPQHF. CDR3 bases: TGTGCCAGCAGTCCAGCCAGGGGGCTGGGCAATCAGCCCCAGCATTTT.

This chain uses TRBV28 with TRBJ2-7; possibly TRBD2 for D (5 bases). The CDR3 runs to 14 residues. The germline gives CDR1 MDHEN, CDR2 SYDVKM. Trimming removed 6 bases from V and 6 bases from J, with 18 bases in between. CDR3 in amino acids: CASRGVPSLLEQYF. In nucleotides, the CDR3 is TGTGCCAGCAGGGGAGTTCCCTCCCTCCTCGAGCAGTACTTC.

This chain links TRBV7-9 with TRBJ2-7, with a tentative D call TRBD1 (5 bases). This CDR3 has 12 amino acids. CDR1 is SEHNR and CDR2 is FQNEAQ in the germline V gene (reference sequence). V was shortened by 5 bases and J by 3 bases, with 8 bases between the two germline ends. CDR3 in DNA: TGTGCCAGCAGCACGACAGTCTACGAGCAGTACTTC. Its protein product is CASSTTVYEQYF.